This is a list of T cell receptor beta chains from one sample in a study of blood T cell repertoires in COVID-19. Some clones are missing from TCRdb's copy, which holds only in-frame ones; the method was immunoSEQ multiplex PCR. The sample lists tens of thousands of clones, approximately 83% occurring once. The sequenced sample consisted of peripheral blood. Receptors originate from a human donor in a cohort sampled during active COVID-19. Each CDR3 is given with its conserved first and last residue. D genes are given only for firm matches. Size values are once, few and many counts, or a class for expanded clones, and some rows have none.

D	V	size	J	CDR3	DNA
TRBD2	TRBV4-3	-	TRBJ2-7	CASSQESLAGGRYEQYF	TGCGCCAGCAGCCAAGAGAGCCTAGCGGGAGGGCGGTACGAGCAGTACTTC
-	TRBV7-8	-	TRBJ1-6	CASSFLRIDGGSSPLHF	TGTGCCAGCAGCTTTTTACGCATAGACGGGGGTAGTTCACCCCTCCACTTT
-	TRBV5-1	-	TRBJ1-6	CASSLVQAKNSPLHF	TGCGCCAGCAGCTTGGTACAGGCGAAAAATTCACCCCTCCACTTT
TRBD2	TRBV4-1	-	TRBJ2-3	CASSRTSGVQGTQYF	TGCGCCAGCAGCCGGACTAGCGGGGTTCAGGGTACGCAGTATTTT
TRBD1	TRBV28	-	TRBJ1-2	CASSSGTGGTFIMSYTF	TGTGCCAGCAGTTCCGGGACAGGGGGTACCTTCATTATGAGCTACACCTTC
-	TRBV4-2	-	TRBJ2-3	CASSQPGTSTDTQYF	TGTGCCAGCAGCCAACCCGGGACTAGCACAGATACGCAGTATTTT
TRBD2	TRBV7-9	-	TRBJ2-7	CASTGGTYEQYF	TGTGCCAGCACGGGGGGGACCTACGAGCAGTACTTC
-	TRBV6-4	-	TRBJ2-2	CASSSEGTGELFF	TGTGCCAGCAGCTCGGAGGGTACCGGGGAGCTGTTTTTT
TRBD2	TRBV7-3	-	TRBJ2-1	CASSLILAGGTYNEQFF	TGTGCCAGCAGCTTAATACTAGCGGGAGGAACTTACAATGAGCAGTTCTTC
TRBD1	TRBV4-3	once	TRBJ1-2	CASSQVTGGPYGYTF	TGCGCCAGCAGCCAGGTGACAGGGGGCCCTTATGGCTACACCTTC
-	TRBV4-1	-	TRBJ1-5	CASSQTSGSNQPQHF	TGCGCCAGCAGCCAGACGAGCGGTAGCAATCAGCCCCAGCATTTT
TRBD1	TRBV7-3	-	TRBJ1-2	CASSLTGTDRLIF	TGTGCCAGCAGCTTAACCGGGACAGATCGATTAATCTTC
TRBD2	TRBV19	-	TRBJ2-5	CASSKTRLAGAGETQYF	TGTGCCAGTAGTAAGACCCGGCTAGCGGGAGCAGGAGAGACCCAGTACTTC
-	TRBV27	-	TRBJ2-1	CASSLRPGTYNEQFF	TGTGCCAGCAGTTTACGACCCGGGACTTACAATGAGCAGTTCTTC
-	TRBV3-1/TRBV3-2	-	TRBJ2-1	CASSQPLRGEQFF	TGTGCCAGCAGCCAACCCTTAAGGGGGGAGCAGTTCTTC
-	TRBV7-2	-	TRBJ1-2	CASSRSQGSYGYTF	TGTGCCAGCAGCCGTTCACAGGGCTCATATGGCTACACCTTC
-	TRBV28	-	TRBJ2-1	CASSLFQYNEQFF	TGTGCCAGCAGTTTATTCCAGTACAATGAGCAGTTCTTC
-	TRBV5-4	-	TRBJ1-1	CASSLDISIKHTEAFF	TGTGCCAGCAGCTTGGACATATCCATCAAACACACTGAAGCTTTCTTT
TRBD2	TRBV4-1	-	TRBJ2-2	CASSPRLAGGSGELFF	TGCGCCAGCAGCCCCCGACTAGCGGGAGGATCCGGGGAGCTGTTTTTT
-	TRBV30	-	TRBJ2-7	CAWAVQGIYEQYF	TGTGCCTGGGCCGTGCAGGGGATCTACGAGCAGTACTTC
-	TRBV5-1	-	TRBJ2-7	CASSLGGSPEQYF	TGCGCCAGCAGCTTGGGAGGTTCCCCGGAGCAGTACTTC
TRBD1	TRBV7-3	-	TRBJ2-7	CASSLGRTGSEQYF	TGTGCCAGCAGCTTAGGCCGGACAGGGAGCGAGCAGTACTTC
-	TRBV24-1	once	TRBJ2-7	CATSDSDSYEQYF	TGTGCCACCAGTGATTCCGACAGCTACGAGCAGTACTTC
-	TRBV6-5	-	TRBJ2-7	CASSYRGSGYEQYF	TGTGCCAGCAGTTACAGGGGGTCAGGGTACGAGCAGTACTTC
-	TRBV19	-	TRBJ2-1	CASSMRAVTNNEQFF	TGTGCCAGTAGTATGAGAGCGGTCACGAACAATGAGCAGTTCTTC
TRBD1	TRBV7-3	-	TRBJ1-2	CASSPDRRRYTF	TGTGCCAGCAGCCCGGACAGGCGTCGCTACACCTTC
-	TRBV19	-	TRBJ2-7	CASSSTSVRRGYEQYF	TGTGCCAGTAGTTCCACCTCGGTGCGCCGGGGCTACGAGCAGTACTTC
TRBD1	TRBV2	few	TRBJ1-4	CASRKLQGAGATNEKLFF	TGTGCCAGCAGAAAATTACAGGGGGCAGGAGCAACTAATGAAAAACTGTTTTTT
TRBD1	TRBV28	-	TRBJ2-2	CASSSLDRGKTGELFF	TGTGCCAGCAGTTCTTTGGACAGGGGAAAGACCGGGGAGCTGTTTTTT
TRBD1	TRBV27	once	TRBJ1-2	CASSLNPTGQGYTF	TGTGCCAGCAGTTTAAACCCGACAGGGCAGGGCTACACCTTC